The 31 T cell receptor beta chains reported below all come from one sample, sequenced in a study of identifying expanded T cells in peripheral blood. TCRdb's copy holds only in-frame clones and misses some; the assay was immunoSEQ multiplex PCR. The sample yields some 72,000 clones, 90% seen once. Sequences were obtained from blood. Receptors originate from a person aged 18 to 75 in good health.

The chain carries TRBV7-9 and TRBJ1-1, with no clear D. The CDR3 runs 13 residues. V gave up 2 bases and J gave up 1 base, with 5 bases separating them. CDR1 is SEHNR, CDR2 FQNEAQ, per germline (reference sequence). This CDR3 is CASSLLENTEAFF. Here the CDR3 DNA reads TGTGCCAGCAGCTTATTGGAGAACACTGAAGCTTTCTTT.

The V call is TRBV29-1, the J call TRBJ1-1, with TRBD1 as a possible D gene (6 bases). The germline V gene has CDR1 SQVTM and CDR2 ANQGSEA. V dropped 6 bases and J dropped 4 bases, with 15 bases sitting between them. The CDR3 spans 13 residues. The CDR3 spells CSVTMTGGTEAFF. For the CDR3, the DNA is TGCAGCGTGACCATGACAGGTGGCACTGAAGCTTTCTTT.

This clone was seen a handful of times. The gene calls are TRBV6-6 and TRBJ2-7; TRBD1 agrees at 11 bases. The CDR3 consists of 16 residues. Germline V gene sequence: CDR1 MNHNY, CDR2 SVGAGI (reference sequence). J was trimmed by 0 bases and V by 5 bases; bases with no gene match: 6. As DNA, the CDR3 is TGTGCCAGCAGTATCACGGACAGGGGGCACTCCTACGAGCAGTACTTC. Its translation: CASSITDRGHSYEQYF.

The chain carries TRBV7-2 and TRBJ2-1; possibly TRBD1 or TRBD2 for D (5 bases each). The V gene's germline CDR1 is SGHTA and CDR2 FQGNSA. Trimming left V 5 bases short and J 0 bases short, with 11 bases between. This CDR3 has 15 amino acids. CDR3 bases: TGTGCCAGCAGCCCGGGGCCGAGCTCCTACAATGAGCAGTTCTTC. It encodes CASSPGPSSYNEQFF.

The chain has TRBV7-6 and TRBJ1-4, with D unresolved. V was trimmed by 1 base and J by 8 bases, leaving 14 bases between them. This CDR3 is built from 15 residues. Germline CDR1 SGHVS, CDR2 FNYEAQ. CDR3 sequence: CASSLGAGISEKLFF. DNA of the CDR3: TGTGCCAGCAGCTTAGGGGCTGGGATAAGCGAAAAACTGTTTTTT.

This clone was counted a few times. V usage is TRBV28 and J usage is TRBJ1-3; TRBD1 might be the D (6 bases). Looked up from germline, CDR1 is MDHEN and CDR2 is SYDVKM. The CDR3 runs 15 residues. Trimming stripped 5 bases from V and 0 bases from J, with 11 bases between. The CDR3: CASSLRDISGNTIYF. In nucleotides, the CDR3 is TGTGCCAGCAGTCTTAGGGACATCTCTGGAAACACCATATATTTT.

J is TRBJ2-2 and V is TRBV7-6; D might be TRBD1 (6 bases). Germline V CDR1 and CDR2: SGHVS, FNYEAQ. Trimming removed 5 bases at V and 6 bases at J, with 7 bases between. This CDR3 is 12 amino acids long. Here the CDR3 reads CASSPGAGELFF. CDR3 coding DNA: TGTGCCAGCAGCCCAGGGGCCGGGGAGCTGTTTTTT. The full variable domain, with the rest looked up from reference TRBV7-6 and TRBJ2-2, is GAGVSQSPRYKVTKRGQDVALRCDPISGHVSLYWYRQALGQGPEFLTYFNYEAQQDKSGLPNDRFSAERPEGSISTLTIQRTEQRDSAMYRCASSPGAGELFFGEGSRLTVL.

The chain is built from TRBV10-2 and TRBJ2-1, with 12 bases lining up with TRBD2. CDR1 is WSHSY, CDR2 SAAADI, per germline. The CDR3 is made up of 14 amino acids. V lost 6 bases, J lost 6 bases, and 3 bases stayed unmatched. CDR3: CASRRTSGANEQFF. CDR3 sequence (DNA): TGCGCCAGCAGACGGACTAGCGGGGCCAATGAGCAGTTCTTC.

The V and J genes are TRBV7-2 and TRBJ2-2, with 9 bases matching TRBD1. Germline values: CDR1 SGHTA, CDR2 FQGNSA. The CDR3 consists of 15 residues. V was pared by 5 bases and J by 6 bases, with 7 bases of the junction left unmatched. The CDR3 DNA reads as TGTGCCAGCAGCACCAGGACAGGGGAACCCGGGGAGCTGTTTTTT. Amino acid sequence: CASSTRTGEPGELFF.

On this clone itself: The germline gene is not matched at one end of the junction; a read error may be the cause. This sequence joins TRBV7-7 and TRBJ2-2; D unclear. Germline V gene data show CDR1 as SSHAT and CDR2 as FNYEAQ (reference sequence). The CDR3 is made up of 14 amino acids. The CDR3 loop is CASSLILNTGELFF. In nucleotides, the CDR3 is TGTGCTAGCAGCTTAATATTGAACACCGGGGAGCTGTTTTTT.

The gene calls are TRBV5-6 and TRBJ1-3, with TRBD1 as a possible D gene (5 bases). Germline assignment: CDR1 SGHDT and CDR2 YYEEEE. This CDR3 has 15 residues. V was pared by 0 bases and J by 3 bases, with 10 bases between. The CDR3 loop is CASSLGGPVGNTIYF. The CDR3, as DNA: TGTGCCAGCAGCTTGGGGGGACCAGTTGGAAACACCATATATTTT.

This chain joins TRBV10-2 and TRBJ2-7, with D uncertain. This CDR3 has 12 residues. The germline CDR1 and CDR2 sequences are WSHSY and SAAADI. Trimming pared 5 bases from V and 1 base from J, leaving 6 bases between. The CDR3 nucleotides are TGCGCCAGCAGTCCCAGTTCCTACGAGCAGTACTTC. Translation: CASSPSSYEQYF.

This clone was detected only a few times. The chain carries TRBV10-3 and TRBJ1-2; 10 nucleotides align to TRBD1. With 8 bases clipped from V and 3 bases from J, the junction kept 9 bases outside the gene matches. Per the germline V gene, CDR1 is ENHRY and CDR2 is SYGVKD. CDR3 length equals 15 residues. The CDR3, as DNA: TGTGCCATCCAAGCCGGGACAGGGGTTGACTATGGCTACACCTTC. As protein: CAIQAGTGVDYGYTF.

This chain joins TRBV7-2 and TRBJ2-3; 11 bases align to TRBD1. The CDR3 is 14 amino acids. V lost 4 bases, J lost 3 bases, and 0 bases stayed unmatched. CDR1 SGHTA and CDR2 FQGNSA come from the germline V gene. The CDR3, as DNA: TGTGCCAGCAGCTGGGACAGGGGGACAGATACGCAGTATTTT. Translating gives CASSWDRGTDTQYF.

The CDR3 is CASSFRGGATNEKLFF. Written as DNA, the CDR3 is TGTGCCAGCAGTTTCCGGGGAGGGGCAACTAATGAAAAACTGTTTTTT. The V call is TRBV28, the J call TRBJ1-4, with D maybe TRBD1 (5 bases). Germline lookup yields CDR1 MDHEN and CDR2 SYDVKM. The CDR3 contains 16 residues. V lost 3 bases and J lost 0, with 11 bases in between. Combining the CDR3 with reference TRBV28 and TRBJ1-4 gives the whole variable domain DVKVTQSSRYLVKRTGEKVFLECVQDMDHENMFWYRQDPGLGLRLIYFSYDVKMKEKGDIPEGYSVSREKKERFSLILESASTNQTSMYLCASSFRGGATNEKLFFGSGTQLSVL.

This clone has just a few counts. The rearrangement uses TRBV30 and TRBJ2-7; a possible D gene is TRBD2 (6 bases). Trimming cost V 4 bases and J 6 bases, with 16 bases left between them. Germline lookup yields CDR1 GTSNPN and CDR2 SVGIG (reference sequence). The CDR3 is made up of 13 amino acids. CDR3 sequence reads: CAWTAGYVGEQYF. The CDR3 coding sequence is TGTGCCTGGACGGCGGGGTACGTCGGCGAGCAGTACTTC. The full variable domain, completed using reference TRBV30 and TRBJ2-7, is SQTIHQWPATLVQPVGSPLSLECTVEGTSNPNLYWYRQAAGRGLQLLFYSVGIGQISSEVPQNLSASRPQDRQFILSSKKLLLSDSGFYLCAWTAGYVGEQYFGPGTRLTVT.

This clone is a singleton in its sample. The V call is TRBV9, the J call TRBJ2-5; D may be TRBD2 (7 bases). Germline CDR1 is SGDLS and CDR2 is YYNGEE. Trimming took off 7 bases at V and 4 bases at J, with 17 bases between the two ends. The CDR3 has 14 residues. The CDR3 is CASGLAGARETQYF. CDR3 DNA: TGTGCCAGCGGCCTCGCGGGGGCTCGAGAGACCCAGTACTTC.

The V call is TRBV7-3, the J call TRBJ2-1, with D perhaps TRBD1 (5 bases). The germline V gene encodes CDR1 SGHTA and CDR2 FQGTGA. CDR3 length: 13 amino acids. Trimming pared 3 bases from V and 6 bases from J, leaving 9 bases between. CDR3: CASSFGRGNEQFF. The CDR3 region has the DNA TGTGCCAGCAGCTTCGGTAGGGGCAATGAGCAGTTCTTC.

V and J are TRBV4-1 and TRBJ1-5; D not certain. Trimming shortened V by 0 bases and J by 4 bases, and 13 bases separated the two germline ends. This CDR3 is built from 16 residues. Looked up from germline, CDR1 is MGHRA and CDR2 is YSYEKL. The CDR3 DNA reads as TGCGCCAGCAGCCAAGACTCGACACAAATGAATCAGCCCCAGCATTTT. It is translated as CASSQDSTQMNQPQHF.

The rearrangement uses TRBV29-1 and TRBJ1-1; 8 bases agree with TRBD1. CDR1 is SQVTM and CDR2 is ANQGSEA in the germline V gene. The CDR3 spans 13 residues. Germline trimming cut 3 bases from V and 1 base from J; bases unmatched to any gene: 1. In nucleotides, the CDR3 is TGCAGCGTTGACGACAGGGGGAACACTGAAGCTTTCTTT. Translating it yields CSVDDRGNTEAFF.

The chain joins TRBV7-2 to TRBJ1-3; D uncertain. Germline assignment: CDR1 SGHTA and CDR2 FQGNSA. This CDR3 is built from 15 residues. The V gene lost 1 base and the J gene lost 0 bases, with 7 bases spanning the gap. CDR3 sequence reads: CASSLDRTSGNTIYF. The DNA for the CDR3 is TGTGCCAGCAGCTTAGACAGAACCTCTGGAAACACCATATATTTT. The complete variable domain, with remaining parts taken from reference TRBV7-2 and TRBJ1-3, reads GAGVSQSPSNKVTEKGKDVELRCDPISGHTALYWYRQSLGQGLEFLIYFQGNSAPDKSGLPSDRFSAERTGGSVSTLTIQRTQQEDSAVYLCASSLDRTSGNTIYFGEGSWLTVV.

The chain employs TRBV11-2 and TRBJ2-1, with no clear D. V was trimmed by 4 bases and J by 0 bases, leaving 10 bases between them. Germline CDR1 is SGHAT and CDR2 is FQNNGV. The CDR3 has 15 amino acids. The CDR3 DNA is TGTGCCAGCAGCTCCCGTCACTCCTCCTACAATGAGCAGTTCTTC. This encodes CASSSRHSSYNEQFF.

The CDR3 spells CASSRDLAGGYIGELFF. CDR3 in DNA: TGCGCCAGCAGCCGGGACCTAGCGGGGGGGTATATCGGGGAGCTGTTTTTT. The V gene is TRBV4-3, the J gene TRBJ2-2, with 12 nucleotides matching TRBD2. J gave up 7 bases and V 4 bases, and 10 bases lay outside the gene matches. Germline CDR1 and CDR2: LGHNA and YSLEER. This CDR3 has 17 residues.

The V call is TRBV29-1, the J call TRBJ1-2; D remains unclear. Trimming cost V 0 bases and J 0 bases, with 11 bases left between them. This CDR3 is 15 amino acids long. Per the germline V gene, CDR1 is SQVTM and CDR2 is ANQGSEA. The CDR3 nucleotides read TGCAGCGTTGAAGAACGAGGGTGGGCTAACTATGGCTACACCTTC. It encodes CSVEERGWANYGYTF.

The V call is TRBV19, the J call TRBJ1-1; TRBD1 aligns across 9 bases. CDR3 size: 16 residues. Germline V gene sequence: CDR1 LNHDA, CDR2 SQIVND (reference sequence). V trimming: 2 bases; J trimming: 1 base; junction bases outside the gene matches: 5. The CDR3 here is CASSIRRDRENTEAFF. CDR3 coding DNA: TGTGCCAGTAGTATACGTCGGGACAGGGAGAACACTGAAGCTTTCTTT.

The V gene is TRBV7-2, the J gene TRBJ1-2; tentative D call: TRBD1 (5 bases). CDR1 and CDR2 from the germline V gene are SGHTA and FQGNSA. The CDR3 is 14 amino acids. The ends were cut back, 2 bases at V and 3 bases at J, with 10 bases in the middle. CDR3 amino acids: CASSLPGDHYGYTF. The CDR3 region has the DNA TGTGCCAGCAGCTTACCGGGGGACCACTATGGCTACACCTTC.

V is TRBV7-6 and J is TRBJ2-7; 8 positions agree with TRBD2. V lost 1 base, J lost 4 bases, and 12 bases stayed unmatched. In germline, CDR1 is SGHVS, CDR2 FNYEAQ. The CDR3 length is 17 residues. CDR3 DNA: TGTGCCAGCAGCTTAGGCCCACCTTTCGCGGGGGGTTACGAGCAGTACTTC. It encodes CASSLGPPFAGGYEQYF.

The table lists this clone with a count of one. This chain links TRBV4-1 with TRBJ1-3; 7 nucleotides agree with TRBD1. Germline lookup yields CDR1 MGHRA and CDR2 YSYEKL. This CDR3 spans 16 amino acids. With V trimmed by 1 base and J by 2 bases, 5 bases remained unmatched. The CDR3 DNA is TGCGCCAGCAGCCAAGGACAGGGAGTCCCTGGAAACACCATATATTTT. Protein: CASSQGQGVPGNTIYF.

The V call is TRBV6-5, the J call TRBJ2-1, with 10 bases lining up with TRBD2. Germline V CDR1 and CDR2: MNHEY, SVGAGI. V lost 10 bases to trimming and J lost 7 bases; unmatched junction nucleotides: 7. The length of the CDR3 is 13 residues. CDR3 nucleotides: TGTGCCACCGGGACTAGCGAGCTAAATGAGCAGTTCTTC. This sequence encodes CATGTSELNEQFF.

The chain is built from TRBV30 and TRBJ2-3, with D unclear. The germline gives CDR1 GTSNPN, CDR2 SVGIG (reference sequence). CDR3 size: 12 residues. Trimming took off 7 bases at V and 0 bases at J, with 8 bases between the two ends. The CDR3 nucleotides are TGTGCCTCGACCGACAGCACAGATACGCAGTATTTT. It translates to CASTDSTDTQYF.

CDR3 coding DNA: TGTGCCAGCACCACCGGGTACTCTGGAAACACCATATATTTT. Residues: CASTTGYSGNTIYF. The rearrangement links TRBV28 to TRBJ1-3; D is undetermined. CDR1 and CDR2 (germline): MDHEN, SYDVKM. This CDR3 is built from 14 residues. Between the trimmed V and J ends, which lost 7 bases and 0 bases, there was a span of 10 bases. The entire variable domain, with the rest obtained from reference TRBV28 and TRBJ1-3, is as follows: DVKVTQSSRYLVKRTGEKVFLECVQDMDHENMFWYRQDPGLGLRLIYFSYDVKMKEKGDIPEGYSVSREKKERFSLILESASTNQTSMYLCASTTGYSGNTIYFGEGSWLTVV.